What follows are 8 T cell receptor beta chains derived from one specimen sequenced in a study of control samples from healthy donors and cancer patients (TCRdb year 2020). The protocol used for the library was the immunoSEQ multiplex PCR assay. TCRdb took over this immuneACCESS table, retaining in-frame rearrangements with V and J assigned. Such tables are incomplete; in checked studies, under half of the missing clones stem from an unresolved V gene, and the remainder is unexplained. Within this sample are roughly 450,000 clones, with around 90% of them counted one time only. The top ten hold 5% to 7% of the sample. Sequencing was performed on PBMCs. These receptor sequences come from a man between 40 and 49 years old with head and neck cancer.

The chain links TRBV11-1 to TRBJ2-5, with D perhaps TRBD1 (5 bases). Trimming removed 5 bases at V and 1 base at J, with 8 bases between. The CDR3 is 13 amino acids. The germline gives CDR1 SGHAT, CDR2 FQDESV (reference sequence). The CDR3 bases are TGTGCCAGCAGCCAGGGTACCCAAGAGACCCAGTACTTC. It is translated as CASSQGTQETQYF.

The V call is TRBV5-1, the J call TRBJ2-6, with TRBD1 matching over 8 bases. V lost 4 bases and J lost 1; bases outside the gene matches: 7. Per the germline V gene, CDR1 is SGHRS and CDR2 is YFSETQ. The CDR3 totals 17 residues. The CDR3 here is CASSVDRGGSGANVLTF. In nucleotides, the CDR3 is TGCGCCAGCAGCGTCGACAGGGGTGGTTCTGGGGCCAACGTCCTGACTTTC.

V and J are TRBV7-9 and TRBJ1-5, with 10 bases identical to TRBD1. Germline CDR1 and CDR2: SEHNR and FQNEAQ (reference sequence). Germline trimming cut 1 base from V and 5 bases from J; bases unmatched to any gene: 5. CDR3 length equals 16 residues. CDR3 loop: CASSLVPGQGYQPQHF. In DNA, the CDR3 is TGTGCCAGCAGCTTAGTCCCGGGACAGGGGTATCAGCCCCAGCATTTT.

This rearrangement joins TRBV25-1 to TRBJ1-4; 7 positions match TRBD1. The J segment lost 2 bases and the V segment lost 3 bases, leaving 9 bases of the junction unmatched. The CDR3 has 17 residues. The V gene's germline CDR1 is MGHDK and CDR2 SYGVNS. DNA for the CDR3: TGTGCCAGCAGTGAGGGAGGGGGCGGATGGACTAATGAAAAACTGTTTTTT. Translated, it gives CASSEGGGGWTNEKLFF.

This chain joins TRBV28 and TRBJ1-5; unclear D gene. Trimming cost V 5 bases and J 6 bases, with 8 bases left between them. Germline CDR1 reads MDHEN; CDR2 reads SYDVKM. This CDR3 is built from 12 residues. The CDR3 DNA reads TGTGCCAGCAGTCCGCGTCTTCAGCCCCAGCATTTT. This sequence encodes CASSPRLQPQHF.

This clone was seen a handful of times. The chain combines TRBV7-2 with TRBJ1-2, with 8 bases identical to TRBD1. Germline V lookup: CDR1 SGHTA, CDR2 FQGNSA. The CDR3 runs to 13 residues. The V and J ends lost 4 bases and 8 bases, in that order; junction bases with no gene match: 6. The CDR3, as DNA: TGTGCCAGCAGCTACGGACAGGGTTTAGGCTACACCTTC. Protein: CASSYGQGLGYTF.

V is TRBV10-2 and J is TRBJ1-1; D not resolved. The CDR3 extends over 13 amino acids. Germline CDR1 is WSHSY and CDR2 is SAAADI. The V and J ends lost 4 bases and 2 bases respectively, with 8 bases between them. The CDR3 DNA sequence: TGCGCCAGCAGTGTCCAGGTCAACACTGAAGCTTTCTTT. It is translated as CASSVQVNTEAFF.

The rearrangement links TRBV28 to TRBJ1-2, with TRBD1 matching 8 bases. Germline assignment: CDR1 MDHEN and CDR2 SYDVKM. Germline trimming cut 2 bases from V and 3 bases from J; bases unmatched to any gene: 11. The CDR3 runs 17 residues. The CDR3 DNA reads TGTGCCAGCAGTTTAAGTTATCTCCGGGACAGGCACTATGGCTACACCTTC. It is translated as CASSLSYLRDRHYGYTF.